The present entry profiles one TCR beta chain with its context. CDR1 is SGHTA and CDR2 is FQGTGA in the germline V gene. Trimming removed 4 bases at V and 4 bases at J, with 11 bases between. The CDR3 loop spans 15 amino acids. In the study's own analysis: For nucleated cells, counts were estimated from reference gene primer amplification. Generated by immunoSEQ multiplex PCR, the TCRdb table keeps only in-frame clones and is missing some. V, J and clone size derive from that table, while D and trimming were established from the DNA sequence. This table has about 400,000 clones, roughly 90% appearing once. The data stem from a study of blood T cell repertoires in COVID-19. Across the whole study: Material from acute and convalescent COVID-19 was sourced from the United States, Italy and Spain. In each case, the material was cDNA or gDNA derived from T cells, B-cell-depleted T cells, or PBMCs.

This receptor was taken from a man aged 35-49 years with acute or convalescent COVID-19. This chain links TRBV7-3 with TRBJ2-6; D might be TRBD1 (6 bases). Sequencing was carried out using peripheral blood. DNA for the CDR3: TGTGCCAGCAGCTCCAACAGGGACGGGGCCAACGTCCTGACTTTC. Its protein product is CASSSNRDGANVLTF.